Sequencing of this TCR beta chain was carried out in a study of beta chain features in type 1 diabetes. Findings and limits, study-wide: For cells with high TCR expression, cDNA sequencing could yield over-representation. A moderate, significant TCRB CDR3 shortening appeared in type 1 diabetes across four CD4+ subsets.

This clone was recorded a few times. Antigen unknown. Every isolated RNA sample was fully reverse transcribed, so sequencing captured expressed TCRB transcripts. The table came from immunoSEQ multiplex PCR; TCRdb's copy has only in-frame clones and leaves some out. The profile shows almost 250,000 clones, 14% of them singletons. CDR1 is SGHRS and CDR2 is YFSETQ in the germline V gene. The CDR3 has 13 residues. V lost 4 bases and J lost 0, with 7 bases in between. The sequence came from a woman aged 40-49 years in good health. The chain joins TRBV5-1 to TRBJ2-5, with D unresolved. The sequencing input was naive CD4+ T cells from blood. CDR3 amino acids: CASSSEYQETQYF. The CDR3 region has the DNA TGCGCCAGCAGCAGCGAGTACCAAGAGACCCAGTACTTC.